This section outlines one T cell receptor (beta chain) sequence together with its context. This sample was included in a study of CD8 T cells in Susac syndrome. The CDR3 spans 14 residues. Germline V gene sequence: CDR1 SGHVS, CDR2 FNYEAQ. Trimming took 0 bases from V and 2 from J, leaving 8 bases between them. cDNA came from around 0.5 to 1 ug RNA primed by random hexamers. An immunoSEQ multiplex PCR generated amplified TCR beta CDR3 products spanning 54 Vbeta and 13 Jbeta. Via MiXCR, TCRdb re-called the immunoSEQ multiplex PCR reads, giving one row per CDR3 protein. This table has some 150,000 distinct CDR3 sequences, approximately 94% appearing once. TCR beta was sequenced from blood CD8+ and CD4+ T cells. Matched for age and sex, the controls were healthy donors. Both CD4+ and CD8+ T cells were negatively isolated, and TEMRA cells underwent FACS enrichment.

This rearrangement joins TRBV7-6 to TRBJ2-7; D gene ambiguous. The clonotype comes from a human donor in good health. The source material was CD4+ T cells from PBMCs. CDR3 DNA: TGTGCCAGCAGCTTAGCGCACCAAGCCTACGAGCAGTACTTC. Translation gives CASSLAHQAYEQYF.